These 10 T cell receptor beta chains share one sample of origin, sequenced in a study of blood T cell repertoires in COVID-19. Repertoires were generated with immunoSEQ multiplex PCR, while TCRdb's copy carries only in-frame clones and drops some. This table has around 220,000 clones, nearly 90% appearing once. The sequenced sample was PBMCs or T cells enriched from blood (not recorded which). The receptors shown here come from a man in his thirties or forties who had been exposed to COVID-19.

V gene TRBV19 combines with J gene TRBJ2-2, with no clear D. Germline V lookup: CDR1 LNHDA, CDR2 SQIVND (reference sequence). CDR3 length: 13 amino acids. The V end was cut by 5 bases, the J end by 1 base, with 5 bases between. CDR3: CASSSGNTGELFF. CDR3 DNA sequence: TGTGCCAGTAGTTCCGGGAACACCGGGGAGCTGTTTTTT.

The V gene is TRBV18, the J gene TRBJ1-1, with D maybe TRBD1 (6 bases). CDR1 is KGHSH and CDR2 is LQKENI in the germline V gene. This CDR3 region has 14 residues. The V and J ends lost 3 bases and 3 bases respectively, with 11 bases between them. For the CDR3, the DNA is TGTGCCAGCTCACCGGGTAGGGGGTACACTGAAGCTTTCTTT. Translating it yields CASSPGRGYTEAFF.

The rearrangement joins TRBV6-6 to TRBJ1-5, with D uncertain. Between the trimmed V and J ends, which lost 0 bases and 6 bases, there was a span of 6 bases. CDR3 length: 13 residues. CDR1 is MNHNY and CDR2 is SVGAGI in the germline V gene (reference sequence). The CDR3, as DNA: TGTGCCAGCAGTTACTCGATTAGTCAGCCCCAGCATTTT. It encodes CASSYSISQPQHF.

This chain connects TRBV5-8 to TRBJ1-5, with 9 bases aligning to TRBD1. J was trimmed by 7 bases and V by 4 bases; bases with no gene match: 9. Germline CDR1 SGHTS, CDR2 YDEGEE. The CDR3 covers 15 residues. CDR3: CASSGGTGPGQPQHF. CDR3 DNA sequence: TGTGCCAGCAGCGGCGGGACAGGGCCCGGGCAGCCCCAGCATTTT.

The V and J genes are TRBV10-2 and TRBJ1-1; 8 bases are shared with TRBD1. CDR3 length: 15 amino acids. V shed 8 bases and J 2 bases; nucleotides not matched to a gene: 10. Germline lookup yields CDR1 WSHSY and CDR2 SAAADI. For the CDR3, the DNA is TGCGCCAGCCGGACAAACAGGGGGGTTAACACTGAAGCTTTCTTT. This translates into CASRTNRGVNTEAFF.

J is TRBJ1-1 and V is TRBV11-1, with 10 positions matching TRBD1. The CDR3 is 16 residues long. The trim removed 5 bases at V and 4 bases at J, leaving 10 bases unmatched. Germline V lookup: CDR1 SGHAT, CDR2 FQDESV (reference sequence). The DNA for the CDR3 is TGTGCCAGCAGCAAACGTCCCGGGACAGGGGCCACTGAAGCTTTCTTT. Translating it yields CASSKRPGTGATEAFF.

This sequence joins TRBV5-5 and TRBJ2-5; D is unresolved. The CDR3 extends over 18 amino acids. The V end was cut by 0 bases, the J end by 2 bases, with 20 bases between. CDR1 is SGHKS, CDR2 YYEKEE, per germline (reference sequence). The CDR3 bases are TGTGCCAGCAGCTTGGCCGTCGGCAGAAAATCTAGTCAAGAGACCCAGTACTTC. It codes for CASSLAVGRKSSQETQYF. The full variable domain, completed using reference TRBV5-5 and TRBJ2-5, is DAGVTQSPTHLIKTRGQQVTLRCSPISGHKSVSWYQQVLGQGPQFIFQYYEKEERGRGNFPDRFSARQFPNYSSELNVNALLLGDSALYLCASSLAVGRKSSQETQYFGPGTRLLVL.

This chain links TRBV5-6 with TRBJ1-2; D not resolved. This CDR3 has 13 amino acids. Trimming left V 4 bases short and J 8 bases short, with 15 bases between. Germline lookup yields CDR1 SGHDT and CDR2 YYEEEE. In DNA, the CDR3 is TGTGCCAGCAGCCGGGCGAGCGGGCTGGGCTACACCTTC. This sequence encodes CASSRASGLGYTF.

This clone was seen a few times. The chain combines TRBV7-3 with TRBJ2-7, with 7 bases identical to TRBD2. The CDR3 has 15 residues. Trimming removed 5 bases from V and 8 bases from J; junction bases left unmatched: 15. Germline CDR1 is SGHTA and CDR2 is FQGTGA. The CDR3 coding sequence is TGTGCCAGCAGCCCCTCGTCGGGGGGAGAAGGAAAGCAGTACTTC. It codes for CASSPSSGGEGKQYF.

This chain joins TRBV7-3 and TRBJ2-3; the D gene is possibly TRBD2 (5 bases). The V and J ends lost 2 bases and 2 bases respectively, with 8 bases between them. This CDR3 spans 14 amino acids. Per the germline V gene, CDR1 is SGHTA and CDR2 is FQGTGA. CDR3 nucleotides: TGTGCCAGCAGCTTAGCGGGTTCCACAGATACGCAGTATTTT. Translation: CASSLAGSTDTQYF. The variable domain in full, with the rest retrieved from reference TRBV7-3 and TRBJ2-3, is GAGVSQTPSNKVTEKGKYVELRCDPISGHTALYWYRQSLGQGPEFLIYFQGTGAADDSGLPNDRFFAVRPEGSVSTLKIQRTERGDSAVYLCASSLAGSTDTQYFGPGTRLTVL.